This entry features one TCR beta chain sequence. The sample comes from a study of blood T cells in healthy people across ages. The germline V gene has CDR1 MGHRA and CDR2 YSYEKL. This CDR3 spans 17 amino acids. V shed 0 bases and J 4 bases; nucleotides not matched to a gene: 5. It was with a sample-barcoded 5' primer and a J-beta primer mix that a second PCR of roughly 7 to 12 cycles was run. TCRdb re-called the 5' RACE reads with MiXCR, one entry per CDR3 protein. The profile shows over 1,500,000 distinct CDR3 sequences, around half of them singletons. Sample: blood. This sequence joins TRBV4-1 and TRBJ2-1, with TRBD2 identical over 11 bases. This TCR was sampled from a middle-aged woman in good health. The CDR3 DNA reads as TGCGCCAGCAGCCAAGAGTCTAGCGGGGGGAAATACAATGAGCAGTTCTTC. Translating it yields CASSQESSGGKYNEQFF.